The 2 T cell receptor beta chains listed next were all sequenced from one sample in a study of PD-1 blockade in classical Hodgkin lymphoma (dated by TCRdb to the early 2020s). The receptor library was made with the immunoSEQ multiplex PCR assay. Not all clones reach the TCRdb copy of this immuneACCESS table, which keeps in-frame sequences only. Checked studies attribute under half of the gap to unresolved V genes and leave the rest unexplained. Recorded for this sample are tens of thousands of clones; more than 75% of them occurred a single time. In total, the top ten clones hold approximately 4.9% of the sample. In light of the paper, this sample's time point label describes: newly diagnosed, previously untreated cHL patient sample. The sequencing input was peripheral blood mononuclear cells (PBMCs). These receptors were collected from a human donor with classical Hodgkin lymphoma.

This clone occurred once. This chain uses TRBV5-1 with TRBJ1-3, with D perhaps matching TRBD1 (5 bases). The CDR3 length is 16 residues. Germline V gives CDR1 SGHRS, CDR2 YFSETQ. V shed 0 bases and J shed 2 bases, with 12 bases lying between them. The DNA for the CDR3 is TGCGCCAGCAGCTTGGCACAGGTCGACGCTGGAAACACCATATATTTT. Its translation is CASSLAQVDAGNTIYF.

This rearrangement joins TRBV27 to TRBJ2-5; weak D call: TRBD2 (5 bases). There are 13 residues in the CDR3. V was shortened by 3 bases and J by 7 bases, with 12 bases between the two germline ends. Germline CDR1 and CDR2: MNHEY and SMNVEV (reference sequence). The CDR3 nucleotides are TGTGCCAGCAGTTTGCGCGGGCATGGGACCCAGTACTTC. Amino acid sequence: CASSLRGHGTQYF.